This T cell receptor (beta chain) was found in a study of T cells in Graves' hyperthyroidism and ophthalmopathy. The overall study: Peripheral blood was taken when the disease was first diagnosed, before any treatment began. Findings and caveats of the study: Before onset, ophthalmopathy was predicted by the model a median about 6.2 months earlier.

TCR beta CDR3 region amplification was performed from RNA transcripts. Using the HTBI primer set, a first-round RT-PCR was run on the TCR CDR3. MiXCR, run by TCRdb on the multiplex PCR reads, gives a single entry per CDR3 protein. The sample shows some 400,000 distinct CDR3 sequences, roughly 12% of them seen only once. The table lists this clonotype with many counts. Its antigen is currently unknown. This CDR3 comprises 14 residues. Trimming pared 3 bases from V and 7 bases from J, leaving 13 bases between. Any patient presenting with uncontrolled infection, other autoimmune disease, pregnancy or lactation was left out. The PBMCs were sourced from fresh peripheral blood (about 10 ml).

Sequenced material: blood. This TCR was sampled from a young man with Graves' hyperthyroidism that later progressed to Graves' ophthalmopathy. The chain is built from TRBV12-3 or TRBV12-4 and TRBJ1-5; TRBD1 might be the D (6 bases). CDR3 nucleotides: TGTGCCAGCAGTTTCACAGGGAAGTACCAGCCCCAGCATTTT. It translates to CASSFTGKYQPQHF.